This TCR beta chain emerged from a study of early T cells in non-severe SARS-CoV-2 infection. CDR3 length: 13 residues. The V and J ends lost 3 bases and 6 bases respectively, with 10 bases between them. Germline V gene sequence: CDR1 SGHNT, CDR2 YENEEA. TCRdb processed the 5' RACE reads anew with MiXCR; each CDR3 protein has one entry. The sample consists of under 35,000 distinct CDR3 sequences, less than 10% of them appearing once. Study-wide results and caveats: VDJdb matching, biased toward anti-spike CD8 responses, missed private and CD4 specificities.

This clonotype was counted between two and nine times. Its antigen remains unidentified. What was sequenced was whole blood. The chain carries TRBV11-3 and TRBJ2-3; no firm D call. The source is an adult who was a healthcare worker with PCR-confirmed SARS-CoV-2 infection or an uninfected control (not recorded which). The CDR3 DNA sequence: TGTGCCAGCAGCTTGGAAAGATGGGATACGCAGTATTTT. Protein sequence: CASSLERWDTQYF.